Presented here are 9 T cell receptor beta chains from one specimen sequenced in a study of blood T cell repertoires in COVID-19. Clones were sequenced by immunoSEQ multiplex PCR, and TCRdb holds only the in-frame ones, with some missing. Counted here are more than 200,000 clones, roughly 84% occurring once; the ten biggest clones make up 7% to 8.5%. Sample: PBMCs or T cells enriched from blood (not recorded which). Source of these receptors: a young man in a cohort exposed to, infected with or recovered from COVID-19 (not recorded which).

The chain uses TRBV7-9 and TRBJ2-3, with TRBD2 matching over 10 bases. CDR1 and CDR2 from the germline V gene are SEHNR and FQNEAQ (reference sequence). Trimming cost V 3 bases and J 2 bases; bases outside gene matches: 5. The CDR3 totals 16 residues. Here the CDR3 reads CASSFPTSGNTDTQYF. The CDR3 region has the DNA TGTGCCAGCAGCTTTCCAACTAGCGGGAACACAGATACGCAGTATTTT.

This chain links TRBV5-1 with TRBJ2-1; TRBD2 aligns across 7 bases. The length of the CDR3 is 14 residues. From germline, CDR1 is SGHRS and CDR2 YFSETQ. The J segment lost 8 bases and the V segment lost 5 bases, leaving 10 bases of the junction unmatched. The CDR3 protein is CASRRNGGRDEQFF. The CDR3 DNA reads TGCGCCAGCAGACGTAATGGCGGGAGAGATGAGCAGTTCTTC.

The V and J genes are TRBV28 and TRBJ2-7; 8 positions match TRBD2. Trimming at V came to 6 bases and at J to 0 bases, leaving 7 bases not matched to a gene. Germline V gene data show CDR1 as MDHEN and CDR2 as SYDVKM. CDR3 length: 15 amino acids. Here the CDR3 DNA reads TGTGCCAGCAGCACCAGCGGGAGCTTCTCCTACGAGCAGTACTTC. Its protein is CASSTSGSFSYEQYF.

The chain has TRBV4-2 and TRBJ2-3; 13 bases match TRBD2. This CDR3 is built from 16 residues. The germline V gene has CDR1 LGHNA and CDR2 YNFKEQ. V lost 4 bases and J lost 5; bases outside the gene matches: 6. The CDR3 reads CASSPGLAGAEDTQYF. DNA for the CDR3: TGTGCCAGCAGCCCAGGACTAGCGGGAGCCGAAGATACGCAGTATTTT.

This chain links TRBV15 with TRBJ1-1; TRBD1 is a possible D gene (5 bases). The V gene lost 6 bases and the J gene lost 4 bases, with 15 bases spanning the gap. The CDR3 spans 14 residues. Germline CDR1 reads LNHNV; CDR2 reads YYDKDF (reference sequence). The CDR3 nucleotides read TGTGCCACCAGTGCCGGTCAGGGCCTCACTGAAGCTTTCTTT. Translated: CATSAGQGLTEAFF.

The chain links TRBV6-1 to TRBJ1-2, with a weak D call TRBD1 (6 bases). This CDR3 spans 19 amino acids. V was shortened by 4 bases and J by 3 bases, with 27 bases between the two germline ends. Looked up from germline, CDR1 is MNHNS and CDR2 is SASEGT. The CDR3, as DNA: TGTGCCAGCAGTGGAATGAACCCGTCAGGGGTTTTCCTTTACTATGGCTACACCTTC. Translation: CASSGMNPSGVFLYYGYTF.

This CDR3 reads CASGLVLGSDTGELFF. The CDR3 DNA reads TGTGCTAGTGGTTTGGTACTGGGCAGTGACACCGGGGAGCTGTTTTTT. This chain joins TRBV12-5 and TRBJ2-2, with no clear D. The V gene lost 0 bases and the J gene lost 3 bases, with 11 bases spanning the gap. This CDR3 contains 16 residues. From germline, CDR1 is LGHNT and CDR2 FRNRAP.

The J gene is TRBJ2-6, the V gene TRBV11-2, with 9 positions matching TRBD1. Germline V lookup: CDR1 SGHAT, CDR2 FQNNGV. This CDR3 is built from 17 residues. The junction had 4 bases not matched to a gene; V was cut back by 4 bases and J by 0 bases. CDR3: CASSWDRVSSGANVLTF. CDR3 nucleotide sequence: TGTGCCAGCAGCTGGGACAGGGTAAGCTCTGGGGCCAACGTCCTGACTTTC.

The rearrangement links TRBV6-5 to TRBJ1-2, with D possibly matching TRBD1 (6 bases). In germline, CDR1 is MNHEY, CDR2 SVGAGI. The CDR3 is made up of 13 amino acids. V was trimmed by 6 bases and J by 7 bases, leaving 15 bases between them. CDR3 amino acids: CASRLTGSLGYTF. DNA of the CDR3: TGTGCCAGCAGGCTCACAGGGTCTCTTGGCTACACCTTC.